A single sample gave rise to the 14 T cell receptor beta chains below, sequenced in a study of blood T cell repertoires in COVID-19. Measured with immunoSEQ multiplex PCR; TCRdb has only the in-frame clones, and not every one. The data hold hundreds of thousands of clones, with almost 85% observed a single time. Sequencing input: peripheral blood. The receptors come from a man between 45 and 60 years old with COVID-19, enrolled during active disease.

The genes are TRBV28 and TRBJ1-5; a weak D match, TRBD1 (6 bases). CDR3 length: 13 amino acids. With 9 bases removed from V and 8 bases from J, the gap between germline ends came to 17 bases. Germline lookup yields CDR1 MDHEN and CDR2 SYDVKM. This CDR3 reads CASKGGATEPQHF. The DNA for the CDR3 is TGTGCCAGTAAAGGGGGGGCGACCGAGCCCCAGCATTTT.

The chain uses TRBV19 and TRBJ2-2; 8 bases line up with TRBD2. The CDR3 has 14 amino acids. Germline CDR1 reads LNHDA; CDR2 reads SQIVND (reference sequence). V lost 5 bases, J lost 6 bases, and 5 bases stayed unmatched. As DNA, the CDR3 is TGTGCCAGTAGTCCTTACGGGGGGGCCGGGGAGCTGTTTTTT. This encodes CASSPYGGAGELFF.

V is TRBV6-4 and J is TRBJ2-3, with a weak D call TRBD2 (6 bases). This CDR3 comprises 15 residues. Germline V gene sequence: CDR1 MRHNA, CDR2 SNTAGT. The V end was cut by 4 bases, the J end by 5 bases, with 16 bases between. Here the CDR3 DNA reads TGTGCCAGCAGTGTAGTGGCGGGGTCGGGAGATACGCAGTATTTT. Translation gives CASSVVAGSGDTQYF.

The gene calls are TRBV6-1 and TRBJ1-3; 8 nucleotides line up with TRBD1. Germline CDR1 and CDR2: MNHNS and SASEGT. The CDR3 covers 14 residues. V gave up 2 bases and J gave up 8 bases; unmatched junction bases: 5. The CDR3 spells CASSERNRGDTIYF. CDR3 nucleotides: TGTGCCAGCAGTGAACGAAACAGGGGGGACACCATATATTTT.

This clone turned up a few times. This chain links TRBV7-9 with TRBJ2-2, with D maybe TRBD1 (6 bases). The CDR3 sequence is 16 residues long. V was cut by 4 bases and J by 4 bases, with 16 bases left in between. The germline gives CDR1 SEHNR, CDR2 FQNEAQ (reference sequence). CDR3: CASSSRGSEPTGELFF. For the CDR3, the DNA is TGTGCCAGCAGCTCCAGGGGCTCCGAACCCACCGGGGAGCTGTTTTTT.

The chain couples TRBV15 to TRBJ1-5, with D possibly matching TRBD1 (6 bases). V shed 5 bases and J shed 5 bases, with 13 bases lying between them. The CDR3 covers 14 residues. The germline V gene encodes CDR1 LNHNV and CDR2 YYDKDF (reference sequence). The CDR3 reads CATSLKGDYQPQHF. In DNA form, the CDR3 reads TGTGCCACCAGCCTAAAGGGGGATTATCAGCCCCAGCATTTT. Using reference TRBV15 and TRBJ1-5 for the parts outside the CDR3, the full variable domain is DAMVIQNPRYQVTQFGKPVTLSCSQTLNHNVMYWYQQKSSQAPKLLFHYYDKDFNNEADTPDNFQSRRPNTSFCFLDIRSPGLGDTAMYLCATSLKGDYQPQHFGDGTRLSIL.

This clone was seen a few times. The rearrangement links TRBV30 to TRBJ1-1, with D possibly TRBD1 on 6 matching bases. Trimming took 0 bases from V and 4 from J, leaving 15 bases between them. Looked up from germline, CDR1 is GTSNPN and CDR2 is SVGIG (reference sequence). The CDR3 is 15 residues long. This chain's CDR3 is CAWSVRGGRTTEAFF. CDR3 DNA: TGTGCCTGGAGTGTACGTGGGGGCAGGACCACTGAAGCTTTCTTT. Combining the CDR3 with reference TRBV30 and TRBJ1-1 gives the whole variable domain SQTIHQWPATLVQPVGSPLSLECTVEGTSNPNLYWYRQAAGRGLQLLFYSVGIGQISSEVPQNLSASRPQDRQFILSSKKLLLSDSGFYLCAWSVRGGRTTEAFFGQGTRLTVV.

CDR3 region: CASTRRGRETQYF. DNA of the CDR3: TGTGCCAGCACCCGAAGGGGCCGGGAGACCCAGTACTTC. The genes are TRBV12-3 or TRBV12-4 and TRBJ2-5, with TRBD1 as a possible D gene (5 bases). The CDR3 is made up of 13 amino acids. V lost 7 bases and J lost 5, with 14 bases in between.

The rearrangement uses TRBV6-5 and TRBJ2-2; tentative D call: TRBD2 (7 bases). V was pared by 6 bases and J by 4 bases, with 15 bases between. Germline CDR1 and CDR2: MNHEY and SVGAGI. This CDR3 contains 15 residues. CDR3 sequence (DNA): TGTGCCAGCAGCCCCCGGGGGGCGGCCACCGGGGAGCTGTTTTTT. This translates into CASSPRGAATGELFF.

The V and J genes are TRBV11-1 and TRBJ2-1; 7 bases fit TRBD2. The trim removed 6 bases at V and 6 bases at J, leaving 8 bases unmatched. CDR3 length: 14 residues. CDR1 and CDR2 (germline): SGHAT, FQDESV (reference sequence). CDR3 protein: CASRPRGVLNEQFF. The DNA for the CDR3 is TGTGCCAGCAGACCACGGGGGGTACTCAATGAGCAGTTCTTC.

The chain uses TRBV6-6 and TRBJ2-7; 8 positions match TRBD1. Looked up from germline, CDR1 is MNHNY and CDR2 is SVGAGI (reference sequence). V gave up 6 bases and J gave up 2 bases; unmatched junction bases: 3. The CDR3 loop spans 13 amino acids. CDR3 protein: CASRLDRAYEQYF. CDR3 bases: TGTGCCAGCAGACTGGACAGGGCCTACGAGCAGTACTTC.

The genes are TRBV5-1 and TRBJ1-1, with 7 bases identical to TRBD1. The CDR3 is made up of 15 amino acids. The V gene's germline CDR1 is SGHRS and CDR2 YFSETQ. The ends lost 0 bases at V and 3 bases at J; junction bases unmatched: 5. The CDR3 region has the DNA TGCGCCAGCAGCTTGGGAGACAGGGAATACACTGAAGCTTTCTTT. Its translation: CASSLGDREYTEAFF.

The V gene is TRBV19, the J gene TRBJ2-2, with TRBD1 matching 7 bases. This CDR3 comprises 15 residues. Trimming cost V 6 bases and J 0 bases; bases outside gene matches: 4. CDR1 LNHDA and CDR2 SQIVND come from the germline V gene (reference sequence). CDR3 sequence reads: CASSLTGSNTGELFF. The CDR3 region has the DNA TGTGCCAGTAGCTTGACAGGGTCGAACACCGGGGAGCTGTTTTTT.

The genes are TRBV12-3 or TRBV12-4 and TRBJ2-2; D may be TRBD2 (6 bases). The CDR3 totals 13 residues. Trimming removed 3 bases at V and 8 bases at J, with 10 bases between. DNA for the CDR3: TGTGCCAGCAGTTTTGGAGGGTCGGGGGAGCTGTTTTTT. Its protein product is CASSFGGSGELFF.